This T cell receptor beta chain was captured in a study of regulatory T cells in long-lasting Graves disease. Building of the TCR beta libraries involved iRepertoire HTBI primers and Arm-PCR of CDR3 regions. TCRdb recomputed calls from the multiplex PCR reads with MiXCR, one row per CDR3 protein. The top ten clones hold about 7.8% of a sample with some 440,000 distinct CDR3 sequences, 20% to 25% of them seen once. As concerns this clonotype: As yet, its antigen is unknown.

Overall study findings and caveats: It was in persistent disease that TRBV28, TRBJ1-2 and TRBJ2-5 were favored. Researchers examined only peripheral blood and not thyroid tissue. New patients shared fewer public clonotypes (about 1,000) than persistent patients did (roughly 2,700).

The CDR3 is 14 amino acids. From germline, CDR1 is MNHEY and CDR2 SVGEGT. V was trimmed by 10 bases and J by 2 bases, leaving 14 bases between them. Time point denoted: persistent/refractory GD, antithyroid drugs over 5 years with positive TRAb. Making the TCR library involved RNA that had been extracted from PBMCs. Source: peripheral blood mononuclear cells (PBMCs), taken when the disease was refractory, from a patient treated with antithyroid drugs. The chain combines TRBV6-2 or TRBV6-3 with TRBJ2-2; maybe TRBD2 (6 bases). This TCR derives from a female donor with Graves disease. The CDR3 reads CATGPGLNTGELFF. The CDR3 coding sequence is TGTGCCACTGGGCCCGGACTAAACACCGGGGAGCTGTTTTTT.